Below, 3 T cell receptor beta chains from the same sample are listed, as sequenced in a study of early stage breast cancer tumors. Profiling relied on immunoSEQ multiplex PCR, and the TCRdb table lists in-frame clones only, not all of them. The sample includes about 30,000 clones, 72% of them seen just once. Sequencing was carried out using blood. Receptors originate from a person aged 45 to 59 with breast cancer.

This clone was detected only a few times. V usage is TRBV7-9 and J usage is TRBJ2-7; 8 bases fit TRBD1. The CDR3 totals 12 residues. V was clipped by 5 bases and J by 6 bases; unmatched bases: 3. CDR1 is SEHNR and CDR2 is FQNEAQ in the germline V gene (reference sequence). In DNA, the CDR3 is TGTGCCAGCAGCGTCGGGACAGGCGAGCAGTACTTC. Residues: CASSVGTGEQYF.

The V and J genes are TRBV18 and TRBJ2-7; D is possibly TRBD2 (6 bases). The CDR3 runs 15 residues. The germline gives CDR1 KGHSH, CDR2 LQKENI. Trimming left V 3 bases short and J 2 bases short, with 14 bases between. The CDR3 DNA is TGTGCCAGCTCACCGCGGGACCAGGGTGCCTACGAGCAGTACTTC. Translating gives CASSPRDQGAYEQYF.

This chain connects TRBV4-1 to TRBJ2-7, with 10 positions matching TRBD1. V shed 5 bases and J 0 bases; nucleotides not matched to a gene: 4. Germline V gives CDR1 MGHRA, CDR2 YSYEKL. The CDR3 contains 15 residues. The CDR3 reads CASSWGQGPSYEQYF. The CDR3 DNA sequence: TGCGCCAGCAGCTGGGGACAGGGGCCCTCCTACGAGCAGTACTTC.